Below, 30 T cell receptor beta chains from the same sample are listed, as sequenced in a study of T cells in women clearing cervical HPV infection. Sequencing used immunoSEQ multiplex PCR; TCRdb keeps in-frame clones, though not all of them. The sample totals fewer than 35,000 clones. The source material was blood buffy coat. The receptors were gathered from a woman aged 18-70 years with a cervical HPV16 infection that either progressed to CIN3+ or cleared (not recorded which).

The CDR3: CSASSRRGTQYF. The sequenced CDR3 bases are TGCAGTGCTAGCAGTCGAAGGGGGACC. This rearrangement joins TRBV20-1 to TRBJ2-5; a weak D match, TRBD1 (5 bases). The read stops 3 residues short of the end of the CDR3; the missing end is completed from the germline J gene. CDR1 and CDR2 from the germline V gene are DFQATT and SNEGSKA (reference sequence). The length of the CDR3 is 12 residues. V lost 3 bases and J lost 7, with 12 bases in between.

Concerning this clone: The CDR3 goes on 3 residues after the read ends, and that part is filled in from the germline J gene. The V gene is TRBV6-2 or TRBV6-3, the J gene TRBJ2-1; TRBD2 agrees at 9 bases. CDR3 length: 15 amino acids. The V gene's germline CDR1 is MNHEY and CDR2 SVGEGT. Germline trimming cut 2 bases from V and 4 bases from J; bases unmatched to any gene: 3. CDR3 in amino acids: CASSYVGLAYNEQFF. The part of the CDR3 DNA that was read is TGTGCCAGCAGTTACGTGGGACTAGCTTACAATGAG.

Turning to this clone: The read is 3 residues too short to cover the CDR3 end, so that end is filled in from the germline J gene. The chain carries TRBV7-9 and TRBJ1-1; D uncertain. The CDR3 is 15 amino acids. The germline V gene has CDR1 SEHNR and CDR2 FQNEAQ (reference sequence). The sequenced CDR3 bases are TGTGCCAGCAGCTCGAACGCGGGTTTCCAAGAGACA. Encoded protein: CASSSNAGFQET. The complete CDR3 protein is CASSSNAGFQETAFF.

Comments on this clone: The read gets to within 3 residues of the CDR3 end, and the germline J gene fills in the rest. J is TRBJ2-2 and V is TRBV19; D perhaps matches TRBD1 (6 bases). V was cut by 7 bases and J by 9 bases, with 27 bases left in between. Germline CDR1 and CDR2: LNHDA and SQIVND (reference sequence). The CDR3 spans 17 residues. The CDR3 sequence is CASKDASQGKISRELFF. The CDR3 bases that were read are TGTGCCAGTAAGGATGCCTCACAGGGTAAAATCTCCCGGGAG.

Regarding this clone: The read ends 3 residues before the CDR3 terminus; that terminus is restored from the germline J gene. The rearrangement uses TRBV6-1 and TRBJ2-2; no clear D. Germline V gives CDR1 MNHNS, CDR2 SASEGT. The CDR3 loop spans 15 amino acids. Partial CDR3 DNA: TGTGCCAGCAGTGGAGCATCGAGGCCAAATTCACCG. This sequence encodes CASSGASRPNSP. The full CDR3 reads CASSGASRPNSPLFF.

The covered CDR3 bases are TGTGCCAGTAGTACCCGGAGGACTAGCGGCTACGAC. Translated: CASSTRRTSGYD. From start to end, the CDR3 is CASSTRRTSGYDYTF. This chain connects TRBV19 to TRBJ1-2, with unresolved D. Read coverage stops 3 residues before the CDR3 terminus; the germline J gene supplies the remainder. The CDR3 consists of 15 residues. Looked up from germline, CDR1 is LNHDA and CDR2 is SQIVND (reference sequence).

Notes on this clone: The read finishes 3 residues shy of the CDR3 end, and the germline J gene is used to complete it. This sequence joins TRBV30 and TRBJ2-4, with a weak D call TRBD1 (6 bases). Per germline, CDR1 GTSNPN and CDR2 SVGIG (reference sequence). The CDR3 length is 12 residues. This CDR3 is CAWSAGVSGQYF. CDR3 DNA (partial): TGTGCCTGGAGCGCAGGGGTTTCTGGT.

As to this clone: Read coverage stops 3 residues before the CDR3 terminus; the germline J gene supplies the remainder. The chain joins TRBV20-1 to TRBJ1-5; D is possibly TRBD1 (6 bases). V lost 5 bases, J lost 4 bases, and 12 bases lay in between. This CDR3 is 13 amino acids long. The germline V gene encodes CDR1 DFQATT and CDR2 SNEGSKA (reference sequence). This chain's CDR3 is CSAADRGNQPQHF. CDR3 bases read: TGCAGTGCTGCCGATAGGGGGAATCAGCCC.

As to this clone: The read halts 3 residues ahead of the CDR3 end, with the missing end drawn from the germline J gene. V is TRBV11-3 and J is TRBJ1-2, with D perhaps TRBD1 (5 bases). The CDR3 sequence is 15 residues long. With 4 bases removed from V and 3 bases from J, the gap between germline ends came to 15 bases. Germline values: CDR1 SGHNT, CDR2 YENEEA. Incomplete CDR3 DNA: TGTGCCAGCAGCTCGAGGGGCAATAAGGACTATGGC. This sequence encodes CASSSRGNKDYG. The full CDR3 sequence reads CASSSRGNKDYGYTF.

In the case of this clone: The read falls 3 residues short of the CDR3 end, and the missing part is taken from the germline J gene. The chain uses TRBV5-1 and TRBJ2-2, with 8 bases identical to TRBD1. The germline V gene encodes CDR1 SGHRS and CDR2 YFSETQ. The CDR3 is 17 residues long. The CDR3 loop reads CASSFGQGGSYNSPLFF. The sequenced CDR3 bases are TGCGCCAGCAGCTTCGGACAGGGTGGGTCCTATAATTCACCG.

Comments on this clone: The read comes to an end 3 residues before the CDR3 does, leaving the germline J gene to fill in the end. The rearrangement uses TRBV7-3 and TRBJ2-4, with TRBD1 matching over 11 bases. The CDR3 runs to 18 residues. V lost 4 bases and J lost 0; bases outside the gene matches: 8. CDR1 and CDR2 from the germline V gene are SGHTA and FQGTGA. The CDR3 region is CASSSGTGGPIAKNIQYF. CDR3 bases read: TGTGCCAGCAGCTCCGGGACAGGGGGGCCAATAGCCAAAAACATT.

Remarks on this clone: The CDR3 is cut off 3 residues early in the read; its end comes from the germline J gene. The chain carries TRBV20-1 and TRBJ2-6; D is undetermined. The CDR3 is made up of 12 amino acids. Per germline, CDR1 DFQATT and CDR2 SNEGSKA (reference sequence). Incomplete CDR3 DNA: TGCAGTGCTAGTACCCCACCGCGGGTC. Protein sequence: CSASTPPRV. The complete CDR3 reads CSASTPPRVLTF.

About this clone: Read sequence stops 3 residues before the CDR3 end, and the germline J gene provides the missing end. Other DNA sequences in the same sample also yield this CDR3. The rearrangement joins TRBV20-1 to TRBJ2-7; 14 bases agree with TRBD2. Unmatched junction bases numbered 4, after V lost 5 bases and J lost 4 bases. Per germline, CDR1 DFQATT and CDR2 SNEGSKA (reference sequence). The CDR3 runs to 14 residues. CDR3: CSARTSGRSYEQYF. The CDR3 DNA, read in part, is TGCAGTGCTCGGACTAGCGGGAGGTCATACGAG.

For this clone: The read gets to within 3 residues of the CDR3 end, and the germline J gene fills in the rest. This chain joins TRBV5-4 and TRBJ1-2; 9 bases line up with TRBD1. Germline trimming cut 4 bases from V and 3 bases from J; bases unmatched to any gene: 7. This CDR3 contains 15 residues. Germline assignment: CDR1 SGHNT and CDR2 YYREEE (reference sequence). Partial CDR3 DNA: TGTGCCAGCAGCGTAGGACAGGGGCAGGACTATGGC. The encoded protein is CASSVGQGQDYG. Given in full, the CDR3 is CASSVGQGQDYGYTF.

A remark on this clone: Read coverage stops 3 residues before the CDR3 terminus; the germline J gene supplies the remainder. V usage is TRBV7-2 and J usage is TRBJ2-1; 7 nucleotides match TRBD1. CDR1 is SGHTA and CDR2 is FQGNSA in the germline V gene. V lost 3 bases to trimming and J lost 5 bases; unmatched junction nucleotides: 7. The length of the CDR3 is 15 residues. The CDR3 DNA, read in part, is TGTGCCAGCAGCTTTAGACAGGGTCCCAACAATGAG. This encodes CASSFRQGPNNE. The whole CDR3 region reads CASSFRQGPNNEQFF.

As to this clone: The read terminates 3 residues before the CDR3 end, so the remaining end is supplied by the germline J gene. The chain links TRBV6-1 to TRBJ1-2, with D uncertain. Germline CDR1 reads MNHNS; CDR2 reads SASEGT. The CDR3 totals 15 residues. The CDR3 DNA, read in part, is TGTGCCAGCAGTGAGGCGGGAAGGTCGGGAAATGAC. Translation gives CASSEAGRSGND. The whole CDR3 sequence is CASSEAGRSGNDYTF.

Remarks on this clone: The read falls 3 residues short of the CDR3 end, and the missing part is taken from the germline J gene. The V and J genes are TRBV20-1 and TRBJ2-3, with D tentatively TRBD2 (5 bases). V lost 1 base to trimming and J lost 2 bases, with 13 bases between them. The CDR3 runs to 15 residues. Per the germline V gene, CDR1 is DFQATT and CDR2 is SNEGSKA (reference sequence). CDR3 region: CSARGGADSTDTQYF. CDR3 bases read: TGCAGTGCTAGAGGAGGAGCGGACTCCACAGATACG.

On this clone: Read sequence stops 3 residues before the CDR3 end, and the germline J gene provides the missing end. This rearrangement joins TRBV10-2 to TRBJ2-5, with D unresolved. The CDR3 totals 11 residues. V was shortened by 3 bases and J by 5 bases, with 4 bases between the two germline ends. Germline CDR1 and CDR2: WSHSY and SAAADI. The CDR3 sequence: CASSDLETQYF. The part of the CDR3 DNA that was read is TGCGCCAGCAGTGACTTGGAGACC.

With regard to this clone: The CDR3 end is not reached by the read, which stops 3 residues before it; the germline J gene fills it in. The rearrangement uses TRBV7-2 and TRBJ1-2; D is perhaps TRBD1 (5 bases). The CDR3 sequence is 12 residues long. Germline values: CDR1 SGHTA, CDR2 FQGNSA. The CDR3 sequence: CASSQNRRDYTF. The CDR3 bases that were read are TGTGCCAGCAGCCAGAACAGGAGGGAC. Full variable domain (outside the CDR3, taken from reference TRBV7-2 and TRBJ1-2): GAGVSQSPSNKVTEKGKDVELRCDPISGHTALYWYRQSLGQGLEFLIYFQGNSAPDKSGLPSDRFSAERTGGSVSTLTIQRTQQEDSAVYLCASSQNRRDYTFGSGTRLTVV.

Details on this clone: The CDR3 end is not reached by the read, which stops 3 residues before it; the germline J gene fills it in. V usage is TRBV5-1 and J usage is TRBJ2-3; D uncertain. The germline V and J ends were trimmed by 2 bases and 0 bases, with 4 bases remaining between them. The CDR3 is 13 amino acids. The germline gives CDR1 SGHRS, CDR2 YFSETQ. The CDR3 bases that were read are TGCGCCAGCAGCTTTCTGAGCACAGATACG. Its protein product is CASSFLSTDT. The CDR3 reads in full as CASSFLSTDTQYF.

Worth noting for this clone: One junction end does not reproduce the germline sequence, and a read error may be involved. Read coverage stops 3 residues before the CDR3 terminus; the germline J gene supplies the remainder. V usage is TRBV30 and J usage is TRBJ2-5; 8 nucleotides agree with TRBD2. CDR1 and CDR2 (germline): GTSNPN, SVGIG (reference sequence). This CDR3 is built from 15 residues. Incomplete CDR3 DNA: TGTGCCCGGAGTGATCTTAGCGGGGAAGGCGAGACC. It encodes CARSDLSGEGET. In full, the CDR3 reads CARSDLSGEGETQYF.

The sequenced part of the CDR3 DNA is TGTGCCAGCAGCCCTGTAGGATGGGTCGGGGGGGCCACGAACACCGGGGAG. Protein: CASSPVGWVGGATNTGE. The complete CDR3 reads CASSPVGWVGGATNTGELFF. The rearrangement joins TRBV4-2 to TRBJ2-2, with 8 nucleotides matching TRBD2. The read finishes 3 residues shy of the CDR3 end, and the germline J gene is used to complete it. Germline CDR1 is LGHNA and CDR2 is YNFKEQ. This CDR3 is 20 amino acids long. The V gene end was trimmed by 4 bases and the J gene end by 0 bases; junction bases not matched to a gene: 16.

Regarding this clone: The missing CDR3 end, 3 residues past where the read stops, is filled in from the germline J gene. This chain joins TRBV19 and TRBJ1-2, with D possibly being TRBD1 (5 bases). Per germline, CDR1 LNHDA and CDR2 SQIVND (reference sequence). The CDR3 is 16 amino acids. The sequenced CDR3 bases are TGTGCCAGTAGTATAAGTGTCCGACAGTACTCCTACGAC. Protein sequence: CASSISVRQYSYD. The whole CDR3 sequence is CASSISVRQYSYDYTF. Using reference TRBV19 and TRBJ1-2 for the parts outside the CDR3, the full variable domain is DGGITQSPKYLFRKEGQNVTLSCEQNLNHDAMYWYRQDPGQGLRLIYYSQIVNDFQKGDIAEGYSVSREKKESFPLTVTSAQKNPTAFYLCASSISVRQYSYDYTFGSGTRLTVV.

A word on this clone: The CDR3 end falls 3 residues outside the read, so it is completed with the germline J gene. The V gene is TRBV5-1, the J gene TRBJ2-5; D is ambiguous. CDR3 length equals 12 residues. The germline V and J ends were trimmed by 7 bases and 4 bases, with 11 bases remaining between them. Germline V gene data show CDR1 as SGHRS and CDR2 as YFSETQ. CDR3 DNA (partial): TGCGCCAGCCAAGGGTATGGAGAGACC. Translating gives CASQGYGET. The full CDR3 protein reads CASQGYGETQYF.

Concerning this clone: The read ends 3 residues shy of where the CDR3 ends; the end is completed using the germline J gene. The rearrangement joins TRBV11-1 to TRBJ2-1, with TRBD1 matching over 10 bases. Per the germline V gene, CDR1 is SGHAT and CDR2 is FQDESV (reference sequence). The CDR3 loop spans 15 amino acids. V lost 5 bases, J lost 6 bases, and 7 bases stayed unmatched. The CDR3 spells CASSPRDRGGNEQFF. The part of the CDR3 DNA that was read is TGTGCCAGCAGCCCACGGGACAGGGGAGGCAATGAG. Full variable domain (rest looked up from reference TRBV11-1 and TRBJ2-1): EAEVAQSPRYKITEKSQAVAFWCDPISGHATLYWYRQILGQGPELLVQFQDESVVDDSQLPKDRFSAERLKGVDSTLKIQPAELGDSAMYLCASSPRDRGGNEQFFGPGTRLTVL.

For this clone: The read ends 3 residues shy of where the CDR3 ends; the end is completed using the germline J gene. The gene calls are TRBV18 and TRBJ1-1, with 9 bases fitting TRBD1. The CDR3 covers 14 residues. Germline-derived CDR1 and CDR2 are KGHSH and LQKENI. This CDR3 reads CASSPGDRVVWAFF. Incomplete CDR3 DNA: TGTGCCAGCTCACCCGGGGACAGGGTGGTTTGG.

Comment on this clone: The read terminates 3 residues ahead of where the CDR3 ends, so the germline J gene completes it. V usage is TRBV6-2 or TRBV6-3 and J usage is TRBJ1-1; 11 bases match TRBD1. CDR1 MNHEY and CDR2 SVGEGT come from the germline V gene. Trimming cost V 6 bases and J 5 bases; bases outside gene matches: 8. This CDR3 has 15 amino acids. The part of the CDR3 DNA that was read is TGTGCCAGCAGGCCGACCGGGACAGGGGGTACTGAA. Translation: CASRPTGTGGTE. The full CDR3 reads CASRPTGTGGTEAFF.

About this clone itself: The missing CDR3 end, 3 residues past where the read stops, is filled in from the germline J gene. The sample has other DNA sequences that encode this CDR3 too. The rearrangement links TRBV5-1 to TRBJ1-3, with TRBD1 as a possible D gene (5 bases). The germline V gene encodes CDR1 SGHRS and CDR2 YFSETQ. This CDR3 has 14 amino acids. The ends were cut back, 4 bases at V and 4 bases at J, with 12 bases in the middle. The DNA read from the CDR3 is TGCGCCAGCAGCCCACAGGATGCAGGAAACACC. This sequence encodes CASSPQDAGNT. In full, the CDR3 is CASSPQDAGNTIYF.

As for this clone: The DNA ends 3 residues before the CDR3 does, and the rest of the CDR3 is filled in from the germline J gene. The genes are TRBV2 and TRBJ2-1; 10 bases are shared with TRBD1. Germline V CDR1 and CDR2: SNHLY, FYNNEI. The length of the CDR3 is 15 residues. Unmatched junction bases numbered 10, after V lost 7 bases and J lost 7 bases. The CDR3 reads CASTQTGGAKNEQFF. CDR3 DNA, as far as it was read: TGTGCCAGCACCCAGACAGGGGGCGCTAAAAATGAG.

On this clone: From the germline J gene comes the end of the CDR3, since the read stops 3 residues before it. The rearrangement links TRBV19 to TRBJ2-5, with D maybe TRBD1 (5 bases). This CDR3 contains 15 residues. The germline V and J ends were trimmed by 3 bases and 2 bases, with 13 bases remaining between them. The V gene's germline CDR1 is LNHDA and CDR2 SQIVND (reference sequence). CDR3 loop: CASSIWSGKQETQYF. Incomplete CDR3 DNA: TGTGCCAGTAGTATTTGGTCAGGGAAACAAGAGACC.